Listed below are T cell receptor beta chains from one sample, sequenced in a study of T cell changes during pregnancy in multiple sclerosis. Assay used: immunoSEQ multiplex PCR; TCRdb lists only in-frame clones, some missing. The sample shows under 65,000 clones, 80% to 95% of them seen only once. This specimen was CD4+ T cells from peripheral blood mononuclear cells, taken after pregnancy. Receptors were obtained from a female donor in good health, enrolled as a control in a pregnancy study. CDR3s include the opening cysteine and the closing phenylalanine or tryptophan. Each record gives: clone size, D gene, J gene, V gene, CDR3 protein, CDR3 DNA. The D gene is left open where the match is weak. Rows may omit the clone size; those that give it use once, few, many or a size class.

. TRBD1 TRBJ2-7 TRBV7-9 CASNGGTVAYEQYF TGTGCCAGCAATGGTGGGACAGTGGCCTACGAGCAGTACTTC
. TRBD1 TRBJ1-2 TRBV5-6 CASSLGGTGANYGYTF TGTGCCAGCAGCTTGGGCGGGACAGGGGCTAACTATGGCTACACCTTC
. . TRBJ2-4 TRBV6-4 CASSEWTPRAKNIQYF TGTGCCAGCAGTGAGTGGACTCCCCGAGCCAAAAACATTCAGTACTTC
. TRBD1 TRBJ2-2 TRBV7-9 CASRGTGANTGELFF TGTGCCAGCAGGGGGACAGGTGCGAACACCGGGGAGCTGTTTTTT
once TRBD2 TRBJ2-6 TRBV7-2 CASSPLGSGVDSGANVLTF TGTGCCAGCAGCCCCTTGGGTAGCGGGGTAGACTCTGGGGCCAACGTCCTGACTTTC
once TRBD1 TRBJ2-1 TRBV5-5 CASSSPTGLRRNEQFF TGTGCCAGCAGCTCCCCGACAGGGCTGCGTAGAAATGAGCAGTTCTTC
. TRBD1 TRBJ2-2 TRBV5-1 CASSTGTGTRRELFF TGCGCCAGCAGCACCGGGACAGGAACCCGGAGGGAGCTGTTTTTT
once . TRBJ2-4 TRBV19 CASSEQTLAKNIQYF TGTGCCAGTAGTGAGCAAACGTTAGCCAAAAACATTCAGTACTTC
. . TRBJ2-5 TRBV18 CASSPTQETQYF TGTGCCAGCTCACCGACACAAGAGACCCAGTACTTC
. TRBD1 TRBJ2-7 TRBV6-5 CASSYRGQGASYEQYF TGTGCCAGCAGTTACCGAGGGCAGGGGGCATCCTACGAGCAGTACTTC
. TRBD1 TRBJ2-2 TRBV19 CASTRQGANTGELFF TGTGCCAGTACCCGACAGGGGGCGAACACCGGGGAGCTGTTTTTT
many . TRBJ1-2 TRBV2 CASSERQVYGYTF TGTGCCAGCAGTGAACGACAGGTCTATGGCTACACCTTC
few TRBD2 TRBJ2-2 TRBV18 CASSPLSGGETGELFF TGTGCCAGCTCACCACTTTCGGGAGGAGAAACCGGGGAGCTGTTTTTT
. . TRBJ1-5 TRBV18 CASSPQLGQHQPQHF TGTGCCAGCTCACCACAGCTGGGGCAGCATCAGCCCCAGCATTTT
. TRBD2 TRBJ2-1 TRBV14 CASSPGTSPYNEQFF TGTGCCAGCAGTCCCGGGACTAGCCCCTACAATGAGCAGTTCTTC
. . TRBJ2-7 TRBV9 CASSVSSVRYEQYF TGTGCCAGCAGCGTTAGCAGCGTGCGATACGAGCAGTACTTC
. TRBD2 TRBJ2-5 TRBV11-1 CASSLNPTLGGKTQYF TGTGCCAGCAGCTTAAACCCGACCCTCGGGGGGAAGACCCAGTACTTC
. . TRBJ1-1 TRBV19 CASTHQGSTRAFF TGTGCCAGTACTCACCAGGGGTCTACCCGAGCTTTCTTT
. . TRBJ2-2 TRBV21-1 CASSNSLRETGELFF TGTGCCAGCAGCAATTCACTACGAGAGACCGGGGAGCTGTTTTTT
. TRBD2 TRBJ2-3 TRBV5-4 CASSLTSGGTDTQYF TGTGCCAGCAGCTTGACTAGCGGGGGCACAGATACGCAGTATTTT
once TRBD1 TRBJ2-6 TRBV5-1 CASSGGQGSGANVLTF TGCGCCAGCAGCGGGGGACAGGGATCTGGGGCCAACGTCCTGACTTTC
. TRBD2 TRBJ2-5 TRBV4-1 CASSQGGTIRETQYF TGCGCCAGCAGCCAAGGAGGGACTATCAGAGAGACCCAGTACTTC
. TRBD1 TRBJ1-2 TRBV27 CATRNTGVGGYTF TGTGCCACAAGAAATACAGGGGTGGGAGGCTACACCTTC
. TRBD1 TRBJ1-2 TRBV15 CATSRDLTGVGYTF TGTGCCACCAGCAGAGATCTGACAGGGGTCGGCTACACCTTC
. TRBD1 TRBJ1-1 TRBV6-5 CASSPGQGSTPEAFF TGTGCCAGCAGTCCCGGACAGGGGAGTACCCCTGAAGCTTTCTTT
. . TRBJ1-2 TRBV15 CATSMENYGYTF TGTGCCACCAGCATGGAGAACTATGGCTACACCTTC
. . TRBJ2-7 TRBV6-5 CASSSRHYEQYF TGTGCCAGCAGTTCCAGACACTACGAGCAGTACTTC
. . TRBJ2-7 TRBV2 CASDPRGVYEQYF TGTGCCAGCGATCCTCGCGGGGTCTACGAGCAGTACTTC
. TRBD2 TRBJ2-1 TRBV18 CASSRGLAGDEQFF TGTGCCAGCTCACGCGGACTAGCGGGAGACGAGCAGTTCTTC
. . TRBJ1-1 TRBV7-2 CASSLGATPNTEAFF TGTGCCAGCAGCTTAGGGGCCACACCCAACACTGAAGCTTTCTTT
. . TRBJ1-5 TRBV15 CATSRAGVGRLPRPQHF TGTGCCACCAGCAGAGCCGGGGTCGGCCGACTACCCCGGCCCCAGCATTTT
. TRBD2 TRBJ2-5 TRBV28 CASSFRSSGRVGSQETQYF TGTGCCAGCAGTTTTCGGTCAAGCGGGAGGGTGGGAAGCCAGGAGACCCAGTACTTC
. . TRBJ1-3 TRBV19 CATQRGTGNTIYF TGTGCCACCCAGCGGGGGACTGGAAACACCATATATTTT
. TRBD1 TRBJ2-1 TRBV30 CARTGTGYNEQFF TGTGCCCGGACCGGGACAGGGTACAATGAGCAGTTCTTC
. . TRBJ1-2 TRBV6-5 CASSYSGQLYGYTF TGTGCCAGCAGCTACTCGGGGCAGCTCTATGGCTACACCTTC
. . TRBJ2-6 TRBV5-1 CASRFQGPSGANVLTF TGCGCCAGCAGGTTTCAGGGCCCCTCTGGGGCCAACGTCCTGACTTTC
. . TRBJ2-2 TRBV5-1 CASHRTQLSTGELFF TGCGCCAGCCATCGGACACAACTATCGACCGGGGAGCTGTTTTTT
. TRBD2 TRBJ2-3 TRBV28 CASWTSGGVPTDTQYF TGTGCCAGCTGGACTAGCGGGGGGGTTCCCACAGATACGCAGTATTTT
. . TRBJ1-1 TRBV30 CAWSSRGNTEAFF TGTGCCTGGAGTAGCAGGGGGAACACTGAAGCTTTCTTT
. . TRBJ2-2 TRBV6-4 CASSGLTGELFF TGTGCCAGCAGTGGGCTGACCGGGGAGCTGTTTTTT
. TRBD2 TRBJ2-1 TRBV9 CASSAPGRAGHNEQFF TGTGCCAGCAGCGCTCCAGGGAGGGCCGGTCACAATGAGCAGTTCTTC
. TRBD1 TRBJ2-1 TRBV7-9 CASSSMIRTGDNEQFF TGTGCCAGCAGCTCGATGATACGGACAGGGGACAATGAGCAGTTCTTC
. . TRBJ2-7 TRBV11-2 CASSVVVGQYEQYF TGTGCCAGCAGCGTAGTGGTTGGACAGTACGAGCAGTACTTC
. TRBD2 TRBJ2-3 TRBV6-5 CASSGAGGPDTQYF TGTGCCAGCAGTGGTGCGGGAGGGCCGGATACGCAGTATTTT
. . TRBJ2-3 TRBV28 CASSLGSGGDTQYF TGTGCCAGCAGTTTGGGCTCCGGGGGAGATACGCAGTATTTT
once TRBD1 TRBJ1-3 TRBV10-3 CAISDYGQGIFGNTIYF TGTGCCATCAGTGACTATGGACAGGGAATATTTGGAAACACCATATATTTT
. TRBD2 TRBJ2-2 TRBV5-1 CASSLSFTGTSGLMFF TGCGCCAGCAGCTTGAGCTTTACCGGGACTAGCGGTTTGATGTTTTTT
. TRBD2 TRBJ2-7 TRBV5-1 CASAMGGSYEQYF TGCGCCAGCGCAATGGGCGGGAGCTACGAGCAGTACTTC
once . TRBJ1-2 TRBV18 CASSPSVYGYTF TGTGCCAGCTCACCTTCAGTATATGGCTACACCTTC
. . TRBJ1-5 TRBV5-6 CASSLQGQDQPQHF TGTGCCAGCAGCTTGCAGGGCCAAGATCAGCCCCAGCATTTT
. TRBD1 TRBJ1-2 TRBV5-6 CASRGTGETAGYTF TGTGCCAGCAGAGGTACAGGGGAGACGGCTGGCTACACCTTC
once . TRBJ1-2 TRBV10-3 CAIKGQAKDGYTF TGTGCCATCAAGGGACAAGCTAAAGATGGCTACACCTTC
. . TRBJ1-3 TRBV6-5 CASSASRYSGNTIYF TGTGCCAGCAGTGCCTCCCGGTACTCTGGAAACACCATATATTTT
. . TRBJ1-2 TRBV28 CASSLKQASRGYTF TGTGCCAGCAGTTTAAAGCAGGCTTCAAGGGGCTACACCTTC
. . TRBJ2-3 TRBV28 CASSFMRTSTDTQYF TGTGCCAGCAGTTTCATGCGGACTAGCACAGATACGCAGTATTTT
. . TRBJ1-3 TRBV11-2 CASSFYSGNTIYF TGTGCCAGCAGCTTCTACTCTGGAAACACCATATATTTT
. . TRBJ1-4 TRBV5-4 CASTPGSGNNEKLFF TGTGCCAGCACCCCAGGGTCAGGGAATAATGAAAAACTGTTTTTT